Sequencing of this TCR beta chain was carried out in a study of Graves' ophthalmopathy and Graves' hyperthyroidism. Study in general: Upon initial diagnosis and before any treatment, peripheral blood was collected. Whole-study findings and limits: Both a roughly 66% sensitivity and an approximately 76% specificity characterized the model's predictions of ophthalmopathy progression.

Amplified TCR beta CDR3 regions were obtained using RNA transcripts as template. First-round RT-PCR with HTBI primers preceded a second-round multiplex PCR. TCRdb reprocessed the multiplex PCR reads via MiXCR and lists one record per CDR3 protein. This table has 260,000 or so distinct CDR3 sequences, about 46% appearing once. Concerning this clonotype itself: As yet, its antigen is unknown.

Ophthalmopathy donors were characterized by moderate-to-severe activity, CAS of at least 3, NOSPECS of at least 4, and duration under 3 months. This TCR was recovered from an adult man with Graves' ophthalmopathy. Sequenced sample: peripheral blood.

The CDR3: CSAMPGANYEQYF. In nucleotides, the CDR3 is TGCAGTGCTATGCCGGGGGCCAACTACGAGCAGTACTTC. The V call is TRBV20-1, the J call TRBJ2-5; TRBD1 or TRBD2 may be the D gene (6 bases each). The DNA end lines up better with TRBJ2-7; the J call may be wrong. Germline assignment: CDR1 DFQATT and CDR2 SNEGSKA (reference sequence). The CDR3 runs to 13 residues.